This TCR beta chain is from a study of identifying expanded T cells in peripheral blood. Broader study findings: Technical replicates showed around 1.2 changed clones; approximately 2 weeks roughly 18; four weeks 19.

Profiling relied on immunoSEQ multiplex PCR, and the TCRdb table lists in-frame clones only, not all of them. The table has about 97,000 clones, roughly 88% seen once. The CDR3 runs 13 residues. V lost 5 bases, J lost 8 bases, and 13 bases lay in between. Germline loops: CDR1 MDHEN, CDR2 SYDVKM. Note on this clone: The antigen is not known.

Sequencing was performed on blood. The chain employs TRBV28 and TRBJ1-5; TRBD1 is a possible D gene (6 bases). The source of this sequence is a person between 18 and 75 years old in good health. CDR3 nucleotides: TGTGCCAGCAGTACAGGGACCCAGGAGCCCCAGCATTTT. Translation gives CASSTGTQEPQHF.